Here is one TCR beta chain with its context. Blood specimens came from baseline, cycle 4 day 1, and cycle 7 day 1. This CDR3 comprises 15 residues. Germline CDR1 and CDR2: SGHDN and FVKESK. The V and J ends lost 1 base and 1 base respectively, with 10 bases between them. This specimen belongs to a study of OX40 agonist ivuxolimab in advanced cancers. Assay: immunoSEQ multiplex PCR; the TCRdb copy retains only in-frame clones and omits some. The sample shows fewer than 85,000 clones, roughly nine tenths of them seen only once. The chain uses TRBV14 and TRBJ1-1; no clear D. The material sequenced was CD4+ or CD8+ T cells sorted from blood, taken in a trial of the OX40 agonist ivuxolimab. This clonotype was sampled from an adult with an advanced solid tumor such as melanoma, head and neck, liver or kidney cancer. As DNA, the CDR3 is TGTGCCAGCAGCCAAGTTCATTTAGGGAACACTGAAGCTTTCTTT. Protein product: CASSQVHLGNTEAFF.